This T cell receptor beta chain was captured in a study of blood T cell repertoires in COVID-19. Study-wide context: COVID-19 samples, acute and convalescent, were from the United States, Italy and Spain. The cDNA or gDNA used as material had been derived from T cells, B-cell-depleted T cells, or PBMCs.

Patients at the Seattle site were enrolled during active infection and followed longitudinally. In the source study's methods: Cell counts per sample came from amplifying reference gene primers. Sequencing used immunoSEQ multiplex PCR; TCRdb keeps in-frame clones, though not all of them. The V and J calls and clone size come from that table; D and trimming were worked out from the DNA. The table records hundreds of thousands of clones, 80% to 95% of them present only once. This clone was detected only once. Material for sequencing was peripheral blood. The TCR comes from a man aged 55 to 70 with COVID-19, enrolled during active disease.

In nucleotides, the CDR3 is TGCGCCAGCAGTCAATGGCTACAGAGGGGGAATCAGCCCCAGCATTTT. Protein: CASSQWLQRGNQPQHF. The J gene is TRBJ1-5, the V gene TRBV23-1; tentatively, D is TRBD1 (6 bases). TRBV23-1 counts as an open reading frame of uncertain function. V dropped 1 base and J dropped 4 bases, with 14 bases sitting between them. The CDR3 sequence is 16 residues long.